The 11 T cell receptor beta chains presented below share a single source sample, sequenced in a study of T-cell memory formation after mild COVID-19. TCRdb analysed the 5' RACE reads with MiXCR anew, one entry per CDR3 protein. This table holds tens of thousands of distinct CDR3 sequences, around 15% found once. Sequencing input: PBMCs or a T cell subset sorted from them (not recorded which). These receptors all stem from a man younger than 35 who had mild COVID-19 (a few samples of this study predate the infection). Cell type and time point are not known.

This clonotype was seen a few times. The chain combines TRBV6-5 with TRBJ1-1; D is unclear. V shed 2 bases and J shed 0 bases, with 7 bases lying between them. The CDR3 consists of 14 residues. The germline gives CDR1 MNHEY, CDR2 SVGAGI. The CDR3 DNA reads TGTGCCAGCAGTTACATCGAGATGAACACTGAAGCTTTCTTT. Amino acids: CASSYIEMNTEAFF.

This clonotype was seen a few times. The chain joins TRBV4-1 to TRBJ1-5; D gene unclear. V was shortened by 0 bases and J by 4 bases, with 13 bases between the two germline ends. Germline V gene lookup returns CDR1 MGHRA and CDR2 YSYEKL. There are 16 residues in the CDR3. The DNA for the CDR3 is TGCGCCAGCAGCCAAGAAGGGCAGACACGAAATCAGCCCCAGCATTTT. Translation: CASSQEGQTRNQPQHF.

This clonotype was counted only a few times. This chain links TRBV12-3 or TRBV12-4 with TRBJ1-5; the D is unclear. V was shortened by 6 bases and J by 6 bases, with 9 bases between the two germline ends. The CDR3 extends over 12 amino acids. The CDR3 loop reads CASSFTGQPQHF. The CDR3, as DNA: TGTGCCAGCAGCTTTACGGGTCAGCCCCAGCATTTT.

This clonotype has just a few counts. The chain employs TRBV6-6 and TRBJ2-7; 9 positions agree with TRBD2. Trimming removed 6 bases from V and 5 bases from J; junction bases left unmatched: 8. The CDR3 covers 14 residues. Germline V gene data show CDR1 as MNHNY and CDR2 as SVGAGI (reference sequence). CDR3 region: CASRAGTSRNEQYV. The CDR3 DNA reads TGTGCCAGCAGGGCCGGGACTAGCAGAAACGAGCAGTACGTC.

Points on this clonotype: At one end the junction does not follow the germline gene, possibly because of a read error. The chain uses TRBV4-3 and TRBJ2-3; 12 nucleotides line up with TRBD2. Germline V gene data show CDR1 as LGHNA and CDR2 as YSLEER. The CDR3 runs 16 residues. CDR3 in amino acids: CASSHRLAGDIDTQCF. The CDR3 DNA is TGCGCCAGCAGCCACCGACTAGCGGGGGACATTGATACGCAGTGTTTT.

V usage is TRBV27 and J usage is TRBJ2-1, with TRBD2 matching 10 bases. CDR3 length equals 17 residues. Germline V gives CDR1 MNHEY, CDR2 SMNVEV (reference sequence). V shed 5 bases, J shed 3 bases, and the junction held 10 bases outside the gene matches. The CDR3 DNA reads as TGTGCCAGCAGTAGCCCAGCGGGAGGGCTCCTCTACAATGAGCAGTTCTTC. Encoded protein: CASSSPAGGLLYNEQFF.

This clonotype was recorded a few times. The DNA of the CDR3 is TGCGCCAGCAGCCCACAAATGGGGGGTTTGGTAGATACGCAGTATTTT. This gives the protein CASSPQMGGLVDTQYF. The V call is TRBV4-3, the J call TRBJ2-3; TRBD2 might be the D (6 bases). This CDR3 contains 16 residues. V lost 4 bases and J lost 5, with 19 bases in between. The V gene's germline CDR1 is LGHNA and CDR2 YSLEER.

A few counts support this clonotype. The genes are TRBV9 and TRBJ1-4, with D hard to call. The CDR3 runs 13 residues. V was trimmed by 3 bases and J by 5 bases, leaving 8 bases between them. The germline V gene encodes CDR1 SGDLS and CDR2 YYNGEE. The CDR3 DNA sequence: TGTGCCAGCAGCGGATACGGCAATGAAAAACTGTTTTTT. Encoded protein: CASSGYGNEKLFF.

V and J are TRBV12-3 or TRBV12-4 and TRBJ1-4, with a possible D match to TRBD1 (6 bases). The CDR3 loop spans 17 amino acids. V dropped 3 bases and J dropped 0 bases, with 14 bases sitting between them. This chain's CDR3 is CASSLETGTTTNEKLFF. Here the CDR3 DNA reads TGTGCCAGCAGTTTGGAGACAGGAACCACAACTAATGAAAAACTGTTTTTT.

The chain recombines TRBV11-2 with TRBJ2-7; tentative D call: TRBD2 (6 bases). This CDR3 spans 15 amino acids. Trimming took 3 bases from V and 2 from J, leaving 14 bases between them. Germline CDR1 SGHAT, CDR2 FQNNGV. As DNA, the CDR3 is TGTGCCAGCAGCTTCGGAGGGGAGCGCACCTACGAGCAGTACGTC. Protein: CASSFGGERTYEQYV.

Only a few counts were recorded for this clonotype. The chain joins TRBV3-1 to TRBJ2-4, with TRBD2 matching over 9 bases. The junction had 5 bases not matched to a gene; V was cut back by 6 bases and J by 5 bases. The CDR3 extends over 14 amino acids. Germline CDR1 LGHDT, CDR2 YNNKEL (reference sequence). The CDR3 region is CASSSSGGENIQYF. The DNA for the CDR3 is TGTGCCAGCAGTAGTAGCGGGGGAGAAAACATTCAGTACTTC.